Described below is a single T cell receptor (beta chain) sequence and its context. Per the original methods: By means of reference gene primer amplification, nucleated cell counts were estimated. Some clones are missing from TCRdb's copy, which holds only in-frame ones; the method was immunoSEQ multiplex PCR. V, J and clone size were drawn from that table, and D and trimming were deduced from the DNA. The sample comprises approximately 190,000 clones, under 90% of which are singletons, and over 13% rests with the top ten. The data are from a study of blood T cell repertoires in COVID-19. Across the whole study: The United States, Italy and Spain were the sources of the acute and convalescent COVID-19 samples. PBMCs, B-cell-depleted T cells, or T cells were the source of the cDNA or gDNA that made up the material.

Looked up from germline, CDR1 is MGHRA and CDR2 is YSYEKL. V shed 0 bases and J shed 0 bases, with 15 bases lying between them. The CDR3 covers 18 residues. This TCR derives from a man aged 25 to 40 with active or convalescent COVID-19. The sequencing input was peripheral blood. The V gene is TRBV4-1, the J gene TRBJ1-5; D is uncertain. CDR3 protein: CASSQEGPGLNSNQPQHF. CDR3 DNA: TGCGCCAGCAGCCAAGAAGGCCCAGGCCTAAATAGCAATCAGCCCCAGCATTTT.